This T cell receptor (beta chain) was sequenced in a study of OX40 agonist ivuxolimab in advanced cancers. Findings of the study overall: Antigen specificity of clonally expanded peripheral T cells was not established. Normalized expansion of T-cell clones was also low for some nonresponders.

This clone appeared a few times. Its antigen is not identified. Sequenced by immunoSEQ multiplex PCR; TCRdb stores in-frame clones only, minus some. The table records tens of thousands of clones, over 80% of them present only once. Germline CDR1 reads MNHEY; CDR2 reads SVGAGI. V lost 5 bases to trimming and J lost 3 bases; unmatched junction nucleotides: 6. The CDR3 length is 14 residues. The sequences come from CD4+ or CD8+ T cells sorted from blood, collected in a trial of the OX40 agonist ivuxolimab. The V call is TRBV6-5, the J call TRBJ2-7, with 8 bases aligning to TRBD1. The TCR sequence derives from an adult with an advanced solid tumor such as melanoma, head and neck, liver or kidney cancer. The CDR3: CASSRPGQVYEQYF. Written as DNA, the CDR3 is TGTGCCAGCAGTCGTCCGGGACAGGTCTACGAGCAGTACTTC.